This entry describes one T cell receptor beta chain. Its target is unknown. The sample originates from a study of cytomegalovirus exposure and HLA in healthy donors. Study overall: The 120 validation repertoires were reported in a later analysis to have been generated on the same platform as the roughly 670 first-cohort repertoires. Whole-study findings and limits: The authors enumerated 150 to 200 TCR beta chains as linked to cytomegalovirus. Researchers reported that a few CMV-associated chains were confirmed in vitro as CMV antigen-specific.

The donors formed part of the roughly 120-subject validation cohort, distinct from the roughly 730-subject first cohort. This table comes from immunoSEQ multiplex PCR, and its TCRdb copy is limited to in-frame clones, with some not included. The sample holds 150,000 to 200,000 clones; about 88% are singletons and the top ten take approximately 3.1%. The germline gives CDR1 MNHEY, CDR2 SMNVEV (reference sequence). The germline V and J ends were trimmed by 3 bases and 2 bases, with 9 bases remaining between them. The CDR3 is 14 residues long. Source material: PBMCs. This sequence originates from a man aged 18 to 35 in good health and CMV-seronegative. The J gene is TRBJ2-3, the V gene TRBV27; D is perhaps TRBD2 (6 bases). As DNA, the CDR3 is TGTGCCAGCAGTTTTGCGGGGAACACAGATACGCAGTATTTT. Its protein product is CASSFAGNTDTQYF.